A selection of T cell receptor beta chains follows, all from one sample in a study of Tregs in tolerant kidney transplant recipients. Assay used: immunoSEQ multiplex PCR; TCRdb lists only in-frame clones, some missing. The table includes approximately 81,000 clones, 75% to 95% detected once. The sample was CD4+ T cells from blood (PBMCs), taken 24 months after the transplant. The receptors here all came from a human patient who received a combined kidney and bone marrow transplant. A subset of T cells may come from the graft donor. Each CDR3 is given with its conserved first and last residue. The order of the fields is V gene, D gene, J gene, clone size, CDR3 protein, CDR3 DNA. D genes are given only for firm matches. Size tells how often a clone was seen (once, few, many) or the class of an expanded clone, and some rows leave it out.

TRBV5-1	TRBD2	TRBJ2-7	-	CASSFLADYEQYF	TGCGCCAGCAGCTTCCTAGCGGACTACGAGCAGTACTTC
TRBV7-2	-	TRBJ2-5	-	CASSLRGSNGETQYF	TGTGCCAGCAGCTTAAGAGGGAGTAACGGGGAGACCCAGTACTTC
TRBV7-3	-	TRBJ2-3	-	CARTEAGGDLSTDTQYF	TGTGCCCGCACGGAGGCGGGCGGAGACCTTAGCACAGATACGCAGTATTTT
TRBV14	-	TRBJ2-7	-	CASSQDATRRIYEQYF	TGTGCCAGCAGCCAAGACGCAACTAGACGCATTTACGAGCAGTACTTC
TRBV6-5	-	TRBJ1-5	-	CASRTGRQPQHF	TGTGCCAGCAGAACAGGGCGACAGCCCCAGCATTTT
TRBV30	-	TRBJ1-3	once	CAWSGNTIYF	TGTGCCTGGTCGGGAAACACCATATATTTT
TRBV11-2	-	TRBJ2-7	-	CASSLGGSHIYEQYF	TGTGCCAGCAGCTTAGGGGGCTCGCACATATACGAGCAGTACTTC
TRBV27	-	TRBJ2-6	-	CASSIREAGANVLTF	TGTGCCAGCAGTATCAGGGAGGCTGGGGCCAACGTCCTGACTTTC
TRBV4-1	TRBD1	TRBJ2-5	-	CASSQLPRDRGKTQYF	TGCGCCAGCAGCCAACTCCCCCGGGACAGGGGAAAGACCCAGTACTTC
TRBV7-9	-	TRBJ1-5	-	CASTPSWGDQPQHF	TGTGCCAGCACCCCTTCTTGGGGCGATCAGCCCCAGCATTTT
TRBV5-5	-	TRBJ1-3	-	CASSSRTGDGNTIYF	TGTGCCAGCAGCTCAAGGACGGGAGATGGAAACACCATATATTTT
TRBV10-3	-	TRBJ2-7	once	CAISDDYTYYEQYF	TGTGCCATCAGTGACGACTATACCTACTACGAGCAGTACTTC
TRBV12-5	-	TRBJ2-7	-	CASGLVPVAGLPSYEQYF	TGTGCTAGTGGTTTGGTACCGGTAGCAGGGCTTCCCTCCTACGAGCAGTACTTC